This T cell receptor (beta chain) comes out of a study of blood T cells in healthy people across ages. This clonotype was seen ten or more times. Next came a second PCR, run for about 6 to 12 cycles, which used a sample-barcoded 5' primer along with a J-beta primer mix. TCRdb recomputed calls from the 5' RACE reads with MiXCR, one row per CDR3 protein. The sample records around 650,000 distinct CDR3 sequences, about 34% being singletons. The V and J ends lost 2 bases and 0 bases respectively, with 7 bases between them. The CDR3 runs to 14 residues. Per the germline V gene, CDR1 is MNHEY and CDR2 is SVGAGI.

The gene calls are TRBV6-5 and TRBJ1-2; D ambiguous. The clonotype was recovered from a woman at least 80 years old in good health. Source material: blood. CDR3 sequence (DNA): TGTGCCAGCAGTTACGACACCTCTAACTATGGCTACACCTTC. It encodes CASSYDTSNYGYTF.